Listed below are T cell receptor beta chains from one sample, sequenced in a study of blood T cell repertoires in COVID-19. Measured with immunoSEQ multiplex PCR; TCRdb has only the in-frame clones, and not every one. The table shows about 100,000 clones, with around 83% occurring only once. The sample was peripheral blood. The receptors here all came from a man in his 70s with active or convalescent COVID-19. Both conserved end residues are part of each CDR3. D genes are given only for firm matches. Rows give clone size only sometimes, using once, few, many, or a class for an expanded clone.

abundance: once
v_gene: TRBV29-1
j_gene: TRBJ2-5
d_gene: -
len: 14
CDR3nt: TGCAGCGCCCCCACTACTTTGACCCAAGAGACCCAGTACTTC
CDR3aa: CSAPTTLTQETQYF

abundance: -
v_gene: TRBV5-1
j_gene: TRBJ1-2
d_gene: -
len: 12
CDR3nt: TGCGCCAGCAGCCCAGGAAGTTATGGCTACACCTTC
CDR3aa: CASSPGSYGYTF

abundance: -
v_gene: TRBV5-1
j_gene: TRBJ2-7
d_gene: -
len: 15
CDR3nt: TGCGCCAGCAGCTTGGGGGGCACGGGCTTGTACGAGCAGTACTTC
CDR3aa: CASSLGGTGLYEQYF

abundance: -
v_gene: TRBV6-1
j_gene: TRBJ1-1
d_gene: -
len: 14
CDR3nt: TGTGCCAGCAGTGACAGGGGAGTGAGCACTGAAGCTTTCTTT
CDR3aa: CASSDRGVSTEAFF

abundance: -
v_gene: TRBV6-2/TRBV6-3
j_gene: TRBJ2-5
d_gene: TRBD1
len: 14
CDR3nt: TGTGCCAGCAGTTCGTCAGGGGGTTTAGAGACCCAGTACTTC
CDR3aa: CASSSSGGLETQYF

abundance: few
v_gene: TRBV11-1
j_gene: TRBJ2-3
d_gene: -
len: 15
CDR3nt: TGTGCCAGCAGCTTACTCGGACAGACCACAGATACGCAGTATTTT
CDR3aa: CASSLLGQTTDTQYF

abundance: -
v_gene: TRBV11-2
j_gene: TRBJ2-3
d_gene: TRBD2
len: 15
CDR3nt: TGTGCCAGCAGGACCCTAGCGGGAGTCTCAGATACGCAGTATTTT
CDR3aa: CASRTLAGVSDTQYF

abundance: -
v_gene: TRBV18
j_gene: TRBJ1-5
d_gene: -
len: 13
CDR3nt: TGTGCCAGCTCCCTAGATAGCAATCAGCCCCAGCATTTT
CDR3aa: CASSLDSNQPQHF

abundance: -
v_gene: TRBV19
j_gene: TRBJ2-4
d_gene: -
len: 17
CDR3nt: TGTGCCAGTAGCCCCCCTATCTTAAGGGGAGCCAAAAACATTCAGTACTTC
CDR3aa: CASSPPILRGAKNIQYF

abundance: -
v_gene: TRBV5-1
j_gene: TRBJ1-5
d_gene: -
len: 15
CDR3nt: TGCGCCAGCAGCTTGGAAGGGGTTGGCAATCAGCCCCAGCATTTT
CDR3aa: CASSLEGVGNQPQHF

abundance: -
v_gene: TRBV6-2/TRBV6-3
j_gene: TRBJ1-1
d_gene: TRBD1
len: 16
CDR3nt: TGTGCCAGCAGTCCGGGACAGGGAGCTCCGAACACTGAAGCTTTCTTT
CDR3aa: CASSPGQGAPNTEAFF